This entry is about one T cell receptor beta chain. What it recognizes is unknown. TCRdb used MiXCR to reprocess the multiplex PCR reads, holding one entry per CDR3 protein. There are more than 20,000 distinct CDR3 sequences in the sample; 68% occur only once, and about 22% lies in the top ten. The data belong to a study of breast tumors, draining lymph nodes, adjacent tissues. Study findings and constraints: Compared with basal-like, luminal-like tumors shared significantly more repertoire with nontumor tissue. Most tumor T cells seemingly derive from lymph node, then expand in tumor. Tumor repertoires ranked between lymph nodes and nontumor tissue in diversity, with V and J gene preferences. The lymph node origin of tumor T cells was framed as consistent with a hypothesis, not demonstrated.

The germline CDR1 and CDR2 sequences are MGHRA and YSYEKL. V gave up 0 bases and J gave up 10 bases, with 16 bases separating them. The CDR3 is 16 residues long. The chain combines TRBV4-1 with TRBJ1-6; D is perhaps TRBD1 (5 bases). The clonotype was recovered from a female donor with breast cancer. Some clones in this sample may be carry-over from other donors' samples. The source material was tumor-adjacent breast tissue. The CDR3 DNA reads TGCGCCAGCAGCCAAGAACAGGCGAACCTCGGGTCACCCCTCCACTTT. Translating it yields CASSQEQANLGSPLHF.